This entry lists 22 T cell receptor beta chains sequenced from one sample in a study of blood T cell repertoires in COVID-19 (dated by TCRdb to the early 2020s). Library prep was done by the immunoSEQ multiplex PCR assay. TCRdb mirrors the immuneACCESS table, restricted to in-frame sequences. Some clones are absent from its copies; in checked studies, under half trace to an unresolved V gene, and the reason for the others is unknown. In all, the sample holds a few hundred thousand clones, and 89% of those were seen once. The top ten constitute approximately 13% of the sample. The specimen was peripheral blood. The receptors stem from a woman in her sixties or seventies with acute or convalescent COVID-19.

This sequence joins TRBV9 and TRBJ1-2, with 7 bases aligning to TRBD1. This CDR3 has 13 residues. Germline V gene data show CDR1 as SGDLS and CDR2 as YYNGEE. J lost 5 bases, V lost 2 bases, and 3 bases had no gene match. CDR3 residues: CASSVGQTYGYTF. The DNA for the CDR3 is TGTGCCAGCAGCGTGGGACAGACTTATGGCTACACCTTC.

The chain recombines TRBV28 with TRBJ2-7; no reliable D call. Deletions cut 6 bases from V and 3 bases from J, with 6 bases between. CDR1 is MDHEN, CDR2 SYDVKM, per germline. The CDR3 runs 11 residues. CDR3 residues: CASRSYYEQYF. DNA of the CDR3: TGTGCCAGCAGGAGTTACTACGAGCAGTACTTC.

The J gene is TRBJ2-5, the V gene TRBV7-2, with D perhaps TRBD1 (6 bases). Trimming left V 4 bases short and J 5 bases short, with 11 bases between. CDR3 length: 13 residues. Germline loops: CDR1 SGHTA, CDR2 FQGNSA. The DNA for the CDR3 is TGTGCCAGCAGCTACCAAAGGGGGGAGACCCAGTACTTC. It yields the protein CASSYQRGETQYF.

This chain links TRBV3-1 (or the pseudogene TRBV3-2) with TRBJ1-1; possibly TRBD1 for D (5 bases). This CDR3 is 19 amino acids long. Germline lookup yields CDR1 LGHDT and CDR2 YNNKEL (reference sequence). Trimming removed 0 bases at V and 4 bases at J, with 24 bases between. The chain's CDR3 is CASSQDIWRGPAYGTEAFF. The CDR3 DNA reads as TGTGCCAGCAGCCAAGACATCTGGAGGGGACCGGCCTATGGCACTGAAGCTTTCTTT.

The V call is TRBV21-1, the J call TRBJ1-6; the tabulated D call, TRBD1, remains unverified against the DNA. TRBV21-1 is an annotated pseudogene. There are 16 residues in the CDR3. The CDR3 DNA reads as TGTGCCAGCAGTAAACGTAGGGGGCTGAGGAATTCACCCCTCCACTTT. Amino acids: CASSKRRGLRNSPLHF.

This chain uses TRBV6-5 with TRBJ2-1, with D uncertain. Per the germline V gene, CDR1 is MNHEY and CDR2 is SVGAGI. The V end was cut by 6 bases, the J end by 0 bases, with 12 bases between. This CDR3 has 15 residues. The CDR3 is CASSPGYSSYNEQFF. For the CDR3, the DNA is TGTGCCAGCAGCCCCGGTTACAGCTCCTACAATGAGCAGTTCTTC.

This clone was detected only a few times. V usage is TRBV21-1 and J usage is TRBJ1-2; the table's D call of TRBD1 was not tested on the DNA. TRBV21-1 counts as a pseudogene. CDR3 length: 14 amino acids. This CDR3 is CASSRRTGVYGYTF. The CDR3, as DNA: TGTGCCAGCAGCAGGCGGACAGGCGTTTATGGCTACACCTTC.

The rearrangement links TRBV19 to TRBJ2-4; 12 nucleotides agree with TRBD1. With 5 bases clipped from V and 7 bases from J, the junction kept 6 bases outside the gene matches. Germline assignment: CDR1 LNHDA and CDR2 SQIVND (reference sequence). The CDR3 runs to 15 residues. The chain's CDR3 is CASSWGTGGGNIQYF. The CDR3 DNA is TGTGCCAGTAGTTGGGGGACAGGGGGCGGGAACATTCAGTACTTC.

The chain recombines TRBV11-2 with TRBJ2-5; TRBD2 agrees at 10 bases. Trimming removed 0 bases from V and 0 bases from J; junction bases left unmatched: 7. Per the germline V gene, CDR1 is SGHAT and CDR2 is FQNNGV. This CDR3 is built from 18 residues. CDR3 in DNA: TGTGCCAGCAGCTTAGACCTCCGGACTAGCGGCCACCAAGAGACCCAGTACTTC. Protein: CASSLDLRTSGHQETQYF.

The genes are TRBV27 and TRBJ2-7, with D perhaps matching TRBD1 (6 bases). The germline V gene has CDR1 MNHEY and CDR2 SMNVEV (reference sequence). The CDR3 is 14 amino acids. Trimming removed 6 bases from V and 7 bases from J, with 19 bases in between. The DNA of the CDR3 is TGTGCCAGCAGCCCACAGGGCTCTTTTAGTGAGCAGTACTTC. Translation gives CASSPQGSFSEQYF.

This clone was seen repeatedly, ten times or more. CDR3 coding DNA: TGCGCCAGCAGCCATCCCGGGACAGGATTAGCGGGGGGCACCGGGGAGCTGTTTTTT. Its protein is CASSHPGTGLAGGTGELFF. V usage is TRBV4-3 and J usage is TRBJ2-2; 10 bases match TRBD2. The J segment lost 4 bases and the V segment lost 3 bases, leaving 14 bases of the junction unmatched. The CDR3 sequence is 19 residues long. CDR1 is LGHNA and CDR2 is YSLEER in the germline V gene.

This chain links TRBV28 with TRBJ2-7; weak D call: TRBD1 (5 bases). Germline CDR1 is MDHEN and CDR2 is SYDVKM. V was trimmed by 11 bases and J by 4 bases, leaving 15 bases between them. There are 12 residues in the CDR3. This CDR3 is CASQGRNYEQYF. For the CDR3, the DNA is TGTGCCTCGCAGGGTCGTAATTACGAGCAGTACTTC. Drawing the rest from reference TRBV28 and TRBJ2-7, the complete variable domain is DVKVTQSSRYLVKRTGEKVFLECVQDMDHENMFWYRQDPGLGLRLIYFSYDVKMKEKGDIPEGYSVSREKKERFSLILESASTNQTSMYLCASQGRNYEQYFGPGTRLTVT.

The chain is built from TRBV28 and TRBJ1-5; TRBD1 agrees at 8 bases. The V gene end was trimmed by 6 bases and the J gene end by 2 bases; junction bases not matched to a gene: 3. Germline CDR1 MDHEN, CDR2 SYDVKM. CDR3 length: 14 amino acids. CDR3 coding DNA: TGTGCCAGCAGCGGACAGGGCGGCAATCAGCCCCAGCATTTT. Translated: CASSGQGGNQPQHF.

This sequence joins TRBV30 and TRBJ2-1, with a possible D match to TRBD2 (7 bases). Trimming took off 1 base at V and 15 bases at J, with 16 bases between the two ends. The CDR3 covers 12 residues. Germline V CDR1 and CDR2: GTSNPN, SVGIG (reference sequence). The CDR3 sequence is CAWSGAGAHGFF. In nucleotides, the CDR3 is TGTGCCTGGAGTGGGGCGGGGGCGCATGGGTTCTTC. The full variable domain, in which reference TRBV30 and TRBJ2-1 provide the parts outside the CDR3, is SQTIHQWPATLVQPVGSPLSLECTVEGTSNPNLYWYRQAAGRGLQLLFYSVGIGQISSEVPQNLSASRPQDRQFILSSKKLLLSDSGFYLCAWSGAGAHGFFGPGTRLTVL.

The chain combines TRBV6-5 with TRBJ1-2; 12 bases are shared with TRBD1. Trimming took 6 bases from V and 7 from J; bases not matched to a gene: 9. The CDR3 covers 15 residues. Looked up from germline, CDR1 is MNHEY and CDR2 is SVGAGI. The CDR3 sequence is CASRGQGASTGGYTF. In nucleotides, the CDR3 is TGTGCCAGCAGGGGACAGGGGGCGAGCACTGGTGGCTACACCTTC.

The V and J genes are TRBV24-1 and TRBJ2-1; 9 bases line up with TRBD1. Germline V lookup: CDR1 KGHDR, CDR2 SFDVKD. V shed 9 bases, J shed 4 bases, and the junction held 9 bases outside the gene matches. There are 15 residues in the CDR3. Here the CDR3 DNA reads TGTGCCACCCAGCCGACCGGGACAGGGTACAATGAGCAGTTCTTC. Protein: CATQPTGTGYNEQFF.

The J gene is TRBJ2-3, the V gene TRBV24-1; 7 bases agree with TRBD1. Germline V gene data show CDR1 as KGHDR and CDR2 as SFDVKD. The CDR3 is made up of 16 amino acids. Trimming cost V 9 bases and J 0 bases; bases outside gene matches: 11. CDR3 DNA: TGTGCCACCTCACTAGGGGGCCCATCTAGCACAGATACGCAGTATTTT. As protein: CATSLGGPSSTDTQYF.

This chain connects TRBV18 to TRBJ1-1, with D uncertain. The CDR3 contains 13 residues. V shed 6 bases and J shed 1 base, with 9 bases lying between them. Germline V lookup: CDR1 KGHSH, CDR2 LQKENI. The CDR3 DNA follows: TGTGCCAGCTCCCCTACAGCGAACACTGAAGCTTTCTTT. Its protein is CASSPTANTEAFF. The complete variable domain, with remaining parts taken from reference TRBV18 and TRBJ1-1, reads NAGVMQNPRHLVRRRGQEARLRCSPMKGHSHVYWYRQLPEEGLKFMVYLQKENIIDESGMPKERFSAEFPKEGPSILRIQQVVRGDSAAYFCASSPTANTEAFFGQGTRLTVV.

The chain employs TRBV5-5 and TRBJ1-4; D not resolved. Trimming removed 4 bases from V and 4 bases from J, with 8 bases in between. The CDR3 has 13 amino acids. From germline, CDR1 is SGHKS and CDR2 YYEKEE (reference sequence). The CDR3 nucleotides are TGTGCCAGCAGCCTCGTCGGTAATGAAAAACTGTTTTTT. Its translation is CASSLVGNEKLFF.

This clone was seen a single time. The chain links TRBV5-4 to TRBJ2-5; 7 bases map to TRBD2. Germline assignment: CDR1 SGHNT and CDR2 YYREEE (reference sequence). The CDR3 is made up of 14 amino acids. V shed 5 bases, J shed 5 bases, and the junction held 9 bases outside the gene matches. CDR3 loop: CASSYPGRAETQYF. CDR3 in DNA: TGTGCCAGCAGTTACCCGGGGAGGGCGGAGACCCAGTACTTC.

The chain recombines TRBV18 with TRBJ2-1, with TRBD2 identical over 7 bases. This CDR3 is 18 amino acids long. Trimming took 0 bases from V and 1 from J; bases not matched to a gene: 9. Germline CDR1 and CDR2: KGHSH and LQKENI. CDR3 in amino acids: CASSPPMSRGSSYNEQFF. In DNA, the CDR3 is TGTGCCAGCTCACCACCGATGTCTCGCGGGAGTTCCTACAATGAGCAGTTCTTC.

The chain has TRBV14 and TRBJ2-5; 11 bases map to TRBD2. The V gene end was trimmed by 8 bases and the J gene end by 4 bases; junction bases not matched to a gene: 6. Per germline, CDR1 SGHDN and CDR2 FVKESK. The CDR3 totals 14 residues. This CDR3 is CASPTSGKGETQYF. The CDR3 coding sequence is TGTGCCAGCCCGACTAGCGGGAAGGGAGAGACCCAGTACTTC. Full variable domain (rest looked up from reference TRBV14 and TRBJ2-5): EAGVTQFPSHSVIEKGQTVTLRCDPISGHDNLYWYRRVMGKEIKFLLHFVKESKQDESGMPNNRFLAERTGGTYSTLKVQPAELEDSGVYFCASPTSGKGETQYFGPGTRLLVL.